Listed below are T cell receptor beta chains from one sample, sequenced in a study of regulatory T cells in long-lasting Graves disease. One entry per CDR3 protein results from TCRdb running MiXCR on the multiplex PCR reads. The data contain 350,000 to 500,000 distinct CDR3 sequences, about 15% of them singletons. These data were also reused for a study on T cells in Graves' hyperthyroidism and ophthalmopathy.

Material: peripheral blood mononuclear cells (PBMCs), obtained at new diagnosis, from a patient treated with antithyroid drugs. The source is a woman between 25 and 40 years old with Graves disease. Both conserved end residues are part of each CDR3.

>TRBV7-9|13
CASSLAGGDTQYF
>TRBV7-2|15
CASSSQPGGYNEQFF
>TRBV15|12
CATSKMLAFPYF
>TRBV28|15
CASSLGGRVSYEQYF
>TRBV6-1|15
CASGSWTGGNQPQHF
>TRBV28|15
CASRTGITYTYGYTF
>TRBV12-3/TRBV12-4|15
CASSLLPTSTDTQYF
>TRBV29-1|15
CSVEWDREPQETQYF
>TRBV20-1|13
CSAKPGGSYEQYF
>TRBV27|16
CASSPHGTVSGNTIYF
>TRBV5-1|13
CASSLERDREQYF
>TRBV7-8|15
CASSLRSGGGQPQHF
>TRBV27|14
CASSGPGSSYEQYF
>TRBV5-1|15
CASSPGTTREETQYF
>TRBV7-3|15
CASSLNPGQKNIQYF
>TRBV6-1|15
CASSRPAGSGNTIYF
>TRBV10-1|16
CASSDHSGSPTDTQYF
>TRBV19|12
CASSKSGPEQFF
>TRBV5-1|16
CASSLARLAGTNEQFF
>TRBV30|12
CAWSTPLAEQFF
>TRBV6-5|15
CASSYSNRGTDTQYF
>TRBV7-6|15
CASSLEPENNYGYTF
>TRBV2|12
CASGGEQETQYF
>TRBV18|15
CASMRGLAGQETQYF
>TRBV11-2|16
CASSLLPTRYTDTQYF
>TRBV5-1|14
CASSELAGEDTQYF
>TRBV20-1|13
CSATHFGQETQYF
>TRBV30|13
CAWSTDLTDTQYF
>TRBV6-1|12
CATGQGYEKLFF
>TRBV20-1|15
CSAQPFAGGTDTQYF
>TRBV5-1|16
CASSLAPTGGLYGYTF
>TRBV14|15
CASSRLSDRVYEQYF
>TRBV27|16
CASSGVGLAGVHEQYF
>TRBV6-1|17
CASTEIAGGGSYNEQFF
>TRBV11-2|13
CASSAGLNTEAFF
>TRBV12-3/TRBV12-4|15
CASSFSGQNYNEQFF
>TRBV14|15
CASSQLGTPGREQYF
>TRBV5-1|14
CASSGTGIYNEQFF
>TRBV10-3|16
CAISDQTASSYNEQFF
>TRBV6-1|13
CASSVSNTGELFF
>TRBV20-1|17
CSATARDRAFGDSPLHF
>TRBV27|14
CASSFGLAGSEQYF